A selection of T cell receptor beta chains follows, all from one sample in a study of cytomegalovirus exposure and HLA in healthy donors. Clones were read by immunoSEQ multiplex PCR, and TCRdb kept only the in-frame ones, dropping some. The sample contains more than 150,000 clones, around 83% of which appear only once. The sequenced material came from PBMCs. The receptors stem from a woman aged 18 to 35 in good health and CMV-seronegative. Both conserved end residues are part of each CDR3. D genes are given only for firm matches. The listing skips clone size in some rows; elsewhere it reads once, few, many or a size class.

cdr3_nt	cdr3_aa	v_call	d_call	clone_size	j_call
TGTGCCAGCAGTCGCCCAAGACACGACGAGCAGTACTTC	CASSRPRHDEQYF	TRBV2	-	once	TRBJ2-7
TGCAGCGTTGCCCGGGACACCTCCTACGAGCAGTACTTC	CSVARDTSYEQYF	TRBV29-1	-	-	TRBJ2-7
TGCGCCAGCAGTACTGGGGGGACCCTCAATGAGCAGTTCTTC	CASSTGGTLNEQFF	TRBV4-3	-	-	TRBJ2-1
TGTGCCAGCAGCACCCCCCGACTCGGGGGTGAGCAGTTCTTC	CASSTPRLGGEQFF	TRBV5-4	-	-	TRBJ2-1
TGTGCCAGCAGCTTGGGAGGGTACTACTCTGGGGCCAACGTCCTGACTTTC	CASSLGGYYSGANVLTF	TRBV5-7	-	-	TRBJ2-6
TGCGCCAGCAGCTTGGGGACAGGGGATGAGCAGTTCTTC	CASSLGTGDEQFF	TRBV5-1	TRBD1	-	TRBJ2-1
TGTGCCTGGAGGGGTTACGGGACAGGGATATGGGACACCATATATTTT	CAWRGYGTGIWDTIYF	TRBV30	TRBD1	few	TRBJ1-3
TGTGCCAGTAGTCCCCAGGTATTCGCCAGGGGTGAAAAACTGTTTTTT	CASSPQVFARGEKLFF	TRBV19	-	-	TRBJ1-4
TGTGCCAGCACCTCGAGACCGGGGAAGGTCCCCTACGAGCAGTACTTC	CASTSRPGKVPYEQYF	TRBV28	-	-	TRBJ2-7
TGCGCCAGCAGCCAAGAGGGACAGGGCCTTAATGAAAAACTGTTTTTT	CASSQEGQGLNEKLFF	TRBV4-1	TRBD1	-	TRBJ1-4
TGTGCCAGCAGCTTCCGCGGGAGGAGGGCAGATACGCAGTATTTT	CASSFRGRRADTQYF	TRBV7-2	TRBD2	-	TRBJ2-3
TGTGCCAGCAGTGAAGGTGGGGCCCGCGCCACTGAAGCTTTCTTT	CASSEGGARATEAFF	TRBV2	-	-	TRBJ1-1
TGTGCCAGCAGCCAAGGAAAGGGGACTAGCGCCAACAATGAGCAGTTCTTC	CASSQGKGTSANNEQFF	TRBV4-2	TRBD2	-	TRBJ2-1
TGTGCTAGTGGTCCCGGGACTAGCGGGGGATCCGTCTACAATGAGCAGTTCTTC	CASGPGTSGGSVYNEQFF	TRBV12-5	TRBD2	-	TRBJ2-1
TGTGCCAGCAGCCACGTGGTCTCGGGGACCGGGGAGCTGTTTTTT	CASSHVVSGTGELFF	TRBV4-2	-	-	TRBJ2-2
TGTGCCAGCAGCGTAGAGGGGCTGCAGGATGAGCAGTTCTTC	CASSVEGLQDEQFF	TRBV9	-	few	TRBJ2-1
TGTGCCAGCAGTTTAGTCCAGGACAGCCTGTACGAGCAGTACTTC	CASSLVQDSLYEQYF	TRBV27	-	-	TRBJ2-7
TGTGCCAGCAGTTTTCGGGGTCAGAGCTATGGCTACACCTTC	CASSFRGQSYGYTF	TRBV28	-	-	TRBJ1-2
TGTGCCAGCGGTAGTGTAGGGGGCAGTAATTCACCCCTCCACTTT	CASGSVGGSNSPLHF	TRBV2	TRBD1	few	TRBJ1-6
TGTGCCAGCAGTTTAGGACACCCTAATGAAAAACTGTTTTTT	CASSLGHPNEKLFF	TRBV28	-	-	TRBJ1-4
TGTGCCAGCAGCTCCACAACGGGAGGGAGCACAGATACGCAGTATTTT	CASSSTTGGSTDTQYF	TRBV13	TRBD2	-	TRBJ2-3
TGTGCCAGCAGCGTAGGAGGGGGCCAGACAGATACGCAGTATTTT	CASSVGGGQTDTQYF	TRBV9	TRBD1	-	TRBJ2-3
TGTGCCAGCAGCCGACAGAATAGCAATCAGCCCCAGCATTTT	CASSRQNSNQPQHF	TRBV27	-	few	TRBJ1-5